These 8 T cell receptor beta chains came from one sample sequenced in a study of technical replicates of blood from a few donors. Only in-frame clones appear in the TCRdb table, and some are missing; sequencing was by immunoSEQ multiplex PCR. This sample has about 74,000 clones, with 85% to 95% found just once. Input material: T cells isolated from PBMCs. Receptors were obtained from a human donor in good health.

V gene TRBV9 combines with J gene TRBJ1-4; 7 bases match TRBD1. The CDR3 extends over 18 amino acids. V was pared by 4 bases and J by 4 bases, with 16 bases of the junction left unmatched. CDR1 SGDLS and CDR2 YYNGEE come from the germline V gene. The CDR3 protein is CASSQPDRSAGFNEKLFF. CDR3 bases: TGTGCCAGCAGCCAACCGGACAGGTCCGCGGGGTTTAATGAAAAACTGTTTTTT.

The J gene is TRBJ2-5, the V gene TRBV23-1, with D tentatively TRBD2 (5 bases). TRBV23-1 is an ORF; its function is uncertain. Trimming shortened V by 5 bases and J by 5 bases, and 18 bases separated the two germline ends. The CDR3 consists of 15 residues. The CDR3 DNA reads TGCGCCAGCAGTTATGGCCTAGCTGTCCGCGAGACCCAGTACTTC. Translation: CASSYGLAVRETQYF.

The chain uses TRBV7-8 and TRBJ1-2; D may be TRBD1 (5 bases). The germline V gene has CDR1 SGHVS and CDR2 FQNEAQ. This CDR3 spans 20 amino acids. Trimming left V 5 bases short and J 1 base short, with 29 bases between. CDR3 loop: CASSATLRGGSTTLNYGYTF. CDR3 nucleotide sequence: TGTGCCAGCAGCGCGACCCTTAGGGGTGGGTCAACGACTCTTAACTATGGCTACACCTTC. Full variable domain (rest looked up from reference TRBV7-8 and TRBJ1-2): GAGVSQSPRYKVAKRGQDVALRCDPISGHVSLFWYQQALGQGPEFLTYFQNEAQLDKSGLPSDRFFAERPEGSVSTLKIQRTQQEDSAVYLCASSATLRGGSTTLNYGYTFGSGTRLTVV.

The V call is TRBV6-1, the J call TRBJ2-3; 10 bases map to TRBD2. Germline V gene sequence: CDR1 MNHNS, CDR2 SASEGT. CDR3 length equals 13 residues. V was pared by 3 bases and J by 12 bases, with 6 bases of the junction left unmatched. CDR3 loop: CASSDGSGRAQYF. The CDR3 DNA is TGTGCCAGCAGTGATGGGAGCGGGAGGGCCCAGTATTTT.

The chain uses TRBV30 and TRBJ1-1; 8 bases align to TRBD1. The CDR3 has 15 amino acids. V shed 6 bases, J shed 1 base, and the junction held 10 bases outside the gene matches. The V gene's germline CDR1 is GTSNPN and CDR2 SVGIG (reference sequence). CDR3 coding DNA: TGTGCCTGCAGACCAGGGGGCGTGGGGAACACTGAAGCTTTCTTT. Its translation: CACRPGGVGNTEAFF.

This rearrangement joins TRBV30 to TRBJ2-7; D remains ambiguous. The germline V gene encodes CDR1 GTSNPN and CDR2 SVGIG (reference sequence). V gave up 0 bases and J gave up 3 bases, with 9 bases separating them. This CDR3 has 13 amino acids. CDR3 sequence reads: CAWSVHDNYEQYF. In nucleotides, the CDR3 is TGTGCCTGGAGTGTACACGACAACTACGAGCAGTACTTC. The complete variable domain, with remaining parts taken from reference TRBV30 and TRBJ2-7, reads SQTIHQWPATLVQPVGSPLSLECTVEGTSNPNLYWYRQAAGRGLQLLFYSVGIGQISSEVPQNLSASRPQDRQFILSSKKLLLSDSGFYLCAWSVHDNYEQYFGPGTRLTVT.

The chain is built from TRBV9 and TRBJ1-2; D possibly corresponds to TRBD1 (5 bases). Germline V gives CDR1 SGDLS, CDR2 YYNGEE. Trimming shortened V by 4 bases and J by 5 bases, and 12 bases separated the two germline ends. This CDR3 spans 13 amino acids. CDR3: CASSPQGGYGYTF. CDR3 nucleotide sequence: TGTGCCAGCAGCCCGCAGGGAGGTTATGGCTACACCTTC. The whole variable domain, filled in from reference TRBV9 and TRBJ1-2, reads DSGVTQTPKHLITATGQRVTLRCSPRSGDLSVYWYQQSLDQGLQFLIQYYNGEERAKGNILERFSAQQFPDLHSELNLSSLELGDSALYFCASSPQGGYGYTFGSGTRLTVV.

The gene calls are TRBV6-5 and TRBJ1-1; a possible D gene is TRBD1 (6 bases). The CDR3 length is 16 residues. Trimming stripped 1 base from V and 0 bases from J, with 12 bases between. Looked up from germline, CDR1 is MNHEY and CDR2 is SVGAGI. CDR3 amino acids: CASSYFQGTMNTEAFF. The CDR3 nucleotides are TGTGCCAGCAGTTACTTCCAGGGGACTATGAACACTGAAGCTTTCTTT.